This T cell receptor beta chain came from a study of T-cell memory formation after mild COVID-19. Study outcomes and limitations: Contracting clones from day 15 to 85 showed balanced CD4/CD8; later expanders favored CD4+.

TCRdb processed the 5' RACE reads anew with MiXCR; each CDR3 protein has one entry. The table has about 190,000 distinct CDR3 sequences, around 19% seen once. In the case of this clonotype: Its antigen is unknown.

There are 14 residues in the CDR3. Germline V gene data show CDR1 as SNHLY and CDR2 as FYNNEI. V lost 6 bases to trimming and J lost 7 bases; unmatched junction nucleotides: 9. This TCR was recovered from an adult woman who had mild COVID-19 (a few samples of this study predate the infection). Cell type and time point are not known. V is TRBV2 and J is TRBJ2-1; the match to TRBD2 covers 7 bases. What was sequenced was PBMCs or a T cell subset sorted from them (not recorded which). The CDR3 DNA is TGTGCCAGCAGATACCGGACTAGTAAGAATGAGCAGTTCTTC. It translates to CASRYRTSKNEQFF.